The rows below give T cell receptor beta chains drawn from one sample of a study of cytomegalovirus exposure and HLA in healthy donors. TCRdb's table, derived via immunoSEQ multiplex PCR, lists solely in-frame clones and lacks some. In the table there are roughly 120,000 clones, about 76% of which are singletons. The specimen was PBMCs. These receptor sequences come from a woman in her twenties or thirties in good health and CMV-seronegative. Both conserved end residues are part of each CDR3. Each record gives: V gene, CDR3 length, CDR3 protein.

TRBV5-1	15	CASSLGTGGSDTQYF
TRBV27	15	CASTKTGTSEETQYF
TRBV28	15	CASRRVQGWNQPQHF
TRBV11-2	17	CASSSELGLAAYNEQFF
TRBV25-1	16	CASSESPGATGGELFF
TRBV7-9	16	CASSQKPGQGHYEQYF
TRBV19	17	CASSRGAGGTTYDTQYF
TRBV7-2	19	CASSLVGRGLPSGAYEQYF
TRBV5-6	16	CASSLCLQGRNTEAFF
TRBV7-9	12	CASSPGGRRAFF
TRBV7-2	18	CASSLGPPGLAGINEQFF
TRBV11-2	12	CASSLLEGEQYF
TRBV19	14	CASTPGQYTGELFF
TRBV6-1	14	CASNRQEDTDTQYF
TRBV5-8	15	CASSFIRGTGDTQYF
TRBV7-2	16	CASSPIAGANTGELFF
TRBV28	16	CASSLGLAGGEETQYF
TRBV7-9	14	CASSLGDGNYEQYF
TRBV2	15	CASSGAVAGDNEQFF
TRBV6-6	13	CASSYQGQDGYTF
TRBV7-9	17	CASSPPFRDPGRETQYF
TRBV10-3	14	CAIKFTSGIDEQYF
TRBV27	15	CASSAAGRPNEKLFF
TRBV18	19	CASSPRGTGFIPAPDTQYF
TRBV5-4	16	CASSRDSGRATDTQYF
TRBV7-9	16	CASSLDVGDMNTEAFF
TRBV6-4	14	CASSDRAGANEQFF